This paragraph reports one T cell receptor (beta chain). The identical CDR3 is also encoded by other nucleotide sequences in the sample. Repertoires were generated with immunoSEQ multiplex PCR, while TCRdb's copy carries only in-frame clones and drops some. The sample lists about 100,000 clones; about 87% were seen once. This entry comes from a study of T cell responses to AZD1222 COVID-19 vaccine. V lost 0 bases to trimming and J lost 5 bases, with 8 bases between them. CDR3 length: 13 amino acids. The chain couples TRBV12-3 or TRBV12-4 to TRBJ2-7; no firm D call. The clonotype originates from an adult in good health. The material was peripheral blood, obtained on day 0 of MenACWY control vaccination. CDR3 loop: CASSLAADNEQYF. DNA for the CDR3: TGTGCCAGCAGTTTAGCGGCCGACAACGAGCAGTACTTC.